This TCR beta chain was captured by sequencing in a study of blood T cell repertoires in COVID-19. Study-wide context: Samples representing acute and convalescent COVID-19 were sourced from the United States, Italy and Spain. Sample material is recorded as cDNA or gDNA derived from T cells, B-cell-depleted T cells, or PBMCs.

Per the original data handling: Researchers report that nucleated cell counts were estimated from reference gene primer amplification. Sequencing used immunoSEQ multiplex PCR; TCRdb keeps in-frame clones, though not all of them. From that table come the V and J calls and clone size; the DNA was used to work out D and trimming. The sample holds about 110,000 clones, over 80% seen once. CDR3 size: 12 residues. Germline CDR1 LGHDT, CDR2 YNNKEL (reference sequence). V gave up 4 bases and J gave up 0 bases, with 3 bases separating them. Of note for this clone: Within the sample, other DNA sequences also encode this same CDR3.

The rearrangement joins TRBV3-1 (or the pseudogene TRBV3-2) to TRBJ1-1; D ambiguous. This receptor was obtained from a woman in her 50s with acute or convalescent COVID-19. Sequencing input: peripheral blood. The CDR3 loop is CASSLMNTEAFF. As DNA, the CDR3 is TGTGCCAGCAGCCTCATGAACACTGAAGCTTTCTTT.